This record covers a single T cell receptor beta chain. This entry is derived from a study of T cells after somatic rescue of genetic block. Sequenced by immunoSEQ multiplex PCR; TCRdb stores in-frame clones only, minus some. This sample yields under 150,000 clones, of which approximately 90% are seen a single time; about 1.5% belongs to the top ten. Germline trimming cut 6 bases from V and 5 bases from J; bases unmatched to any gene: 4. Germline CDR1 reads LNHDA; CDR2 reads SQIVND (reference sequence). The CDR3 length is 14 residues. V gene TRBV19 combines with J gene TRBJ1-4; TRBD1 agrees at 9 bases. The receptor was derived from a woman aged 18 to 35. Sequencing was performed on peripheral blood mononuclear cells (PBMCs). The CDR3 loop reads CASSRDRGNEKLFF. CDR3 in DNA: TGTGCCAGTAGCAGAGACAGGGGGAATGAAAAACTGTTTTTT.